Ten or more counts support the clone carrying this T cell receptor (beta chain). Its specificity is unknown. Preparation of TCR beta libraries was done by quantitative 5'-RACE with molecular barcodes. Each CDR3 protein is one row after TCRdb ran MiXCR on the 5' RACE reads. This sample yields hundreds of thousands of distinct CDR3 sequences, of which 10% are seen a single time; about 19% belongs to the top ten. This record belongs to a study of CD8 T cells in ankylosing spondylitis. Study conclusions and caveats: A motif of seven or eight highly homologous TCR beta variants was seen as apparently characteristic of ankylosing spondylitis blood. With a CD8+ phenotype, disease-linked clones were relatively rare in peripheral blood. Before this, some motif variants had been reported in reactive arthritis synovial fluid and blood.

V was clipped by 5 bases and J by 0 bases, with 14 bases between them. There are 15 residues in the CDR3. Germline values: CDR1 SGHRS, CDR2 YFSETQ. The specimen was blood, either unsorted or a sorted T cell fraction (not recorded which). This receptor was identified in a male donor with ankylosing spondylitis or in good health (not recorded which). The chain couples TRBV5-1 to TRBJ1-2; no clear D gene. CDR3 sequence reads: CASSFDGTTNYGYTF. The CDR3 DNA follows: TGCGCCAGCAGTTTCGACGGAACTACTAACTATGGCTACACCTTC. Using reference TRBV5-1 and TRBJ1-2 for the parts outside the CDR3, the full variable domain is KAGVTQTPRYLIKTRGQQVTLSCSPISGHRSVSWYQQTPGQGLQFLFEYFSETQRNKGNFPGRFSGRQFSNSRSEMNVSTLELGDSALYLCASSFDGTTNYGYTFGSGTRLTVV.